This T cell receptor beta chain stems from a study of blood T cells in healthy people across ages. Whole-study findings and limits: Greater diversity and more naive CD4+ cells were seen in long-lived donors than in aged donors.

A second about 7 to 11 cycle PCR used barcoded and J-beta primers. Individual samples furnished no less than 3 million CDR3-containing paired-end reads apiece. Using its own MiXCR run on the 5' RACE reads, TCRdb lists one record per CDR3 protein. The sample has just over 1 million distinct CDR3 sequences, 40% to 45% seen once. Turning to this clonotype: What it recognizes is unknown.

Donation came from healthy Caucasian individuals in Russia who were aged roughly 6 to 95. The TCR originated in a woman in her sixties or seventies in good health. The sample taken for sequencing was blood.

CDR3 protein: CASGQQTSGRAGNEQFF. CDR3 DNA sequence: TGTGCCAGCGGCCAACAGACTAGCGGGAGGGCCGGGAATGAGCAGTTCTTC. The V gene is TRBV7-3, the J gene TRBJ2-1; the match to TRBD2 covers 14 bases. Germline V CDR1 and CDR2: SGHTA, FQGTGA. The CDR3 runs 17 residues. Germline trimming cut 8 bases from V and 7 bases from J; bases unmatched to any gene: 13.